The 28 T cell receptor beta chains reported below all come from one sample, sequenced in a study of beta chain features in type 1 diabetes. Findings and limits, study-wide: Significant though moderate, a shortening of TCRB CDR3s appeared in all four CD4+ subsets of Type 1 diabetes patients.

Which antigens these TCRs recognize remains unknown. Sequenced material consisted of expressed TCRB transcripts (all of the isolated RNA was reverse transcribed). The assay was immunoSEQ multiplex PCR, and TCRdb's table has in-frame clones only and misses some. The data hold 200,000 to 300,000 clones, with roughly 20% observed a single time. Sequencing was performed on naive CD4+ T cells from blood. Receptors were obtained from a woman in her thirties or forties with type 1 diabetes.

The V and J genes are TRBV4-2 and TRBJ2-1, with 8 nucleotides matching TRBD2. Germline CDR1 is LGHNA and CDR2 is YNFKEQ. The J segment lost 8 bases and the V segment lost 4 bases, leaving 7 bases of the junction unmatched. The CDR3 length is 14 residues. Here the CDR3 reads CASSRREERDEQFF. CDR3 in DNA: TGTGCCAGCAGCCGGCGGGAGGAACGCGATGAGCAGTTCTTC.

Only one count was recorded for this clone. This chain uses TRBV18 with TRBJ2-1; D gene unclear. Trimming cost V 10 bases and J 1 base, with 5 bases left between them. This CDR3 is 11 amino acids long. In germline, CDR1 is KGHSH, CDR2 LQKENI. The CDR3 DNA reads as TGTGCCATTAATTCCTACAATGAGCAGTTCTTC. This encodes CAINSYNEQFF.

This chain uses TRBV9 with TRBJ1-1, with TRBD1 as a possible D gene (5 bases). V lost 4 bases and J 10 bases, leaving 20 bases between the germline ends. This CDR3 has 14 amino acids. Germline V lookup: CDR1 SGDLS, CDR2 YYNGEE. The CDR3 spells CASSPLPGTLSAFF. The CDR3 DNA is TGTGCCAGCAGCCCCCTGCCCGGGACTCTTTCAGCTTTCTTT.

This clone was seen a few times. The chain has TRBV6-1 and TRBJ2-1; the D gene is possibly TRBD2 (6 bases). The CDR3 runs 13 residues. The germline gives CDR1 MNHNS, CDR2 SASEGT. The V end was cut by 7 bases, the J end by 4 bases, with 11 bases between. CDR3 bases: TGTGCCAGCACCGCCGGGACTTACAATGAGCAGTTCTTC. Translated, it gives CASTAGTYNEQFF.

This clone was seen a few times. This sequence joins TRBV4-3 and TRBJ2-1; 10 bases are shared with TRBD2. This CDR3 is built from 14 residues. Germline V gives CDR1 LGHNA, CDR2 YSLEER. Trimming cost V 1 base and J 15 bases; bases outside gene matches: 9. Written as DNA, the CDR3 is TGCGCCAGCAGCCAAGCGGAGCGGGAGGGCCGGAGGTTCTTC. Translated, it gives CASSQAEREGRRFF.

The gene calls are TRBV28 and TRBJ2-5, with D unclear. The CDR3 spans 12 residues. Trimming took 8 bases from V and 4 from J, leaving 11 bases between them. Germline lookup yields CDR1 MDHEN and CDR2 SYDVKM. The CDR3 DNA is TGTGCCAGCCGGTCGTCGGGAGAGACCCAGTACTTC. It codes for CASRSSGETQYF.

This clone was counted between two and nine times. This rearrangement joins TRBV15 to TRBJ2-4, with TRBD2 identical over 7 bases. The ends lost 5 bases at V and 7 bases at J; junction bases unmatched: 14. The germline gives CDR1 LNHNV, CDR2 YYDKDF (reference sequence). The CDR3 length is 16 residues. CDR3 residues: CATSPHGEGSGNIQYF. In DNA, the CDR3 is TGTGCCACCAGCCCCCACGGGGAGGGTTCGGGGAACATTCAGTACTTC.

For the CDR3, the DNA is TGTGCCTGGAGTGGAGGGCAGAGACTTAATGAAAAACTGTTTTTT. It encodes CAWSGGQRLNEKLFF. The genes are TRBV30 and TRBJ1-4, with unresolved D. Trimming removed 1 base from V and 4 bases from J, with 13 bases in between. The germline CDR1 and CDR2 sequences are GTSNPN and SVGIG (reference sequence). CDR3 length: 15 amino acids.

This clone showed up just a few times. This chain uses TRBV5-1 with TRBJ1-2, with D unclear. CDR1 SGHRS and CDR2 YFSETQ come from the germline V gene. Trimming removed 5 bases from V and 5 bases from J, with 13 bases in between. This CDR3 region has 13 residues. This chain's CDR3 is CASSVTENYGYTF. The DNA of the CDR3 is TGCGCCAGCAGTGTAACAGAGAATTATGGCTACACCTTC.

This clone was seen only a few times. The V and J genes are TRBV5-4 and TRBJ2-3, with a tentative D call TRBD1 (5 bases). The CDR3 is 14 amino acids. V dropped 3 bases and J dropped 2 bases, with 10 bases sitting between them. Per germline, CDR1 SGHNT and CDR2 YYREEE (reference sequence). Here the CDR3 reads CASSSRQYTDTQYF. CDR3 bases: TGTGCCAGCAGCTCGCGACAGTACACAGATACGCAGTATTTT.

This clone was observed a handful of times. This sample includes further DNA sequences coding for the same CDR3. The CDR3 region is CASSPDREQPQHF. As DNA, the CDR3 is TGTGCCAGCTCACCAGACAGGGAGCAGCCCCAGCATTTT. The rearrangement links TRBV18 to TRBJ1-5, with TRBD1 matching 7 bases. Looked up from germline, CDR1 is KGHSH and CDR2 is LQKENI. This CDR3 is built from 13 residues. The trim removed 2 bases at V and 7 bases at J, leaving 2 bases unmatched.

The chain combines TRBV7-9 with TRBJ1-6; D not resolved. CDR1 is SEHNR, CDR2 FQNEAQ, per germline (reference sequence). The CDR3 covers 13 residues. The ends were cut back, 5 bases at V and 9 bases at J, with 11 bases in the middle. CDR3 loop: CASSQTSGSPLHF. CDR3 sequence (DNA): TGTGCCAGCAGCCAAACCAGTGGTTCACCCCTCCACTTT.

This clone was seen a few times. This chain links TRBV6-5 with TRBJ2-1, with a weak D call TRBD1 (5 bases). Per germline, CDR1 MNHEY and CDR2 SVGAGI. This CDR3 spans 12 amino acids. The germline V and J ends were trimmed by 2 bases and 9 bases, with 8 bases remaining between them. The DNA of the CDR3 is TGTGCCAGCAGTTACAGGGGCGGTGAGCAGTTCTTC. This gives the protein CASSYRGGEQFF.

CDR3 DNA: TGTGCCAGCAGCCCAAGCGGGTCCACAGATACGCAGTATTTT. It encodes CASSPSGSTDTQYF. V and J are TRBV7-2 and TRBJ2-3, with a tentative D call TRBD2 (6 bases). V lost 5 bases, J lost 2 bases, and 11 bases lay in between. The V gene's germline CDR1 is SGHTA and CDR2 FQGNSA. The CDR3 totals 14 residues. Drawing the rest from reference TRBV7-2 and TRBJ2-3, the complete variable domain is GAGVSQSPSNKVTEKGKDVELRCDPISGHTALYWYRQSLGQGLEFLIYFQGNSAPDKSGLPSDRFSAERTGGSVSTLTIQRTQQEDSAVYLCASSPSGSTDTQYFGPGTRLTVL.

This clone was seen a handful of times. The chain is built from TRBV19 and TRBJ1-1; TRBD1 is a possible D gene (6 bases). Germline CDR1 reads LNHDA; CDR2 reads SQIVND (reference sequence). Trimming cost V 5 bases and J 1 base, with 8 bases left between them. CDR3 size: 13 residues. In nucleotides, the CDR3 is TGTGCCAGTAGTTCACAGGGGAACACTGAAGCTTTCTTT. This translates into CASSSQGNTEAFF.

This clone was detected a few times. V is TRBV7-6 and J is TRBJ2-7; 8 nucleotides agree with TRBD2. V was clipped by 4 bases and J by 2 bases; unmatched bases: 1. The CDR3 spans 13 residues. Germline V gene data show CDR1 as SGHVS and CDR2 as FNYEAQ. CDR3 sequence (DNA): TGTGCCAGCAGCTGGACTAGCACCTACGAGCAGTACTTC. Amino acid sequence: CASSWTSTYEQYF.

This clone was seen a few times. The chain employs TRBV29-1 and TRBJ1-3, with 7 bases that match TRBD1. Trimming at V came to 7 bases and at J to 0 bases, leaving 6 bases not matched to a gene. The CDR3 has 14 residues. Per the germline V gene, CDR1 is SQVTM and CDR2 is ANQGSEA. The CDR3 DNA follows: TGCAGCGCTCGGGACAGAAACTCTGGAAACACCATATATTTT. Protein: CSARDRNSGNTIYF.

This clone was counted only a few times. The V and J genes are TRBV18 and TRBJ2-5; a weak D match, TRBD2 (5 bases). TRBJ2-7 matches the DNA end more closely, so the J call is doubtful. This CDR3 region has 14 residues. Per germline, CDR1 KGHSH and CDR2 LQKENI. Written as DNA, the CDR3 is TGTGCCAGCTCACCTCTCGGGGTTTCCTACGAGCAGTACTTC. Protein: CASSPLGVSYEQYF.

The chain couples TRBV6-5 to TRBJ1-4, with a tentative D call TRBD1 (6 bases). The V gene's germline CDR1 is MNHEY and CDR2 SVGAGI. Trimming pared 2 bases from V and 3 bases from J, leaving 10 bases between. The CDR3 consists of 15 residues. In nucleotides, the CDR3 is TGTGCCAGCAGTTACCTCGGACAGTCTAATGAAAAACTGTTTTTT. Translation: CASSYLGQSNEKLFF.

The DNA of the CDR3 is TGTGCCTGGAGTGGTGGGGGGAGCACTGAAGCTTTCTTT. Translating it yields CAWSGGGSTEAFF. The V call is TRBV30, the J call TRBJ1-1, with D maybe TRBD1 (5 bases). This CDR3 contains 13 residues. CDR1 and CDR2 (germline): GTSNPN, SVGIG (reference sequence). Trimming removed 1 base from V and 4 bases from J, with 10 bases in between.

This clone was observed a few times. The V gene is TRBV7-9, the J gene TRBJ1-1, with TRBD1 matching over 7 bases. This CDR3 has 14 amino acids. From germline, CDR1 is SEHNR and CDR2 FQNEAQ (reference sequence). Trimming cost V 8 bases and J 1 base; bases outside gene matches: 7. The CDR3 reads CASAQGQRNTEAFF. In DNA, the CDR3 is TGTGCCAGCGCTCAGGGACAGCGGAACACTGAAGCTTTCTTT.

Concerning this clone itself: Other DNA sequences in the same sample also yield this CDR3. V is TRBV2 and J is TRBJ1-1, with D unclear. Germline assignment: CDR1 SNHLY and CDR2 FYNNEI. The length of the CDR3 is 13 residues. Trimming shortened V by 6 bases and J by 0 bases, and 8 bases separated the two germline ends. The CDR3 nucleotides are TGTGCCAGCAGAAACAGCCTGAACACTGAAGCTTTCTTT. As protein: CASRNSLNTEAFF.

This clone has more than one count but fewer than ten. The chain carries TRBV7-2 and TRBJ2-4, with D uncertain. The CDR3 covers 13 residues. V was clipped by 1 base and J by 6 bases, with 7 bases between them. The germline CDR1 and CDR2 sequences are SGHTA and FQGNSA. The CDR3 is CASSLEQTNIQYF. As DNA, the CDR3 is TGTGCCAGCAGCTTAGAACAGACAAACATTCAGTACTTC. Variable domain in full (rest from reference TRBV7-2 and TRBJ2-4): GAGVSQSPSNKVTEKGKDVELRCDPISGHTALYWYRQSLGQGLEFLIYFQGNSAPDKSGLPSDRFSAERTGGSVSTLTIQRTQQEDSAVYLCASSLEQTNIQYFGAGTRLSVL.

Comment on this clone: No DNA is shown, since the ends of the CDR3 on it are uncertain; the CDR3 is the one TCRdb lists. The genes are TRBV28 and TRBJ2-3; the table's D gene call, TRBD1, was not cross checked with the DNA. The CDR3 totals 15 residues, both ends included. From germline, CDR1 is MDHEN and CDR2 SYDVKM. The CDR3: CASSTSDRGTDTQYF.

The chain has TRBV6-6 and TRBJ2-5; 10 bases match TRBD1. With V trimmed by 5 bases and J by 5 bases, 5 bases remained unmatched. CDR1 is MNHNY and CDR2 is SVGAGI in the germline V gene (reference sequence). The CDR3 extends over 14 amino acids. The CDR3 is CASSGQGGPETQYF. The CDR3, as DNA: TGTGCCAGCAGTGGACAGGGGGGTCCGGAGACCCAGTACTTC.

The chain couples TRBV5-1 to TRBJ1-1; 7 bases are shared with TRBD1. The CDR3 has 13 amino acids. V was pared by 7 bases and J by 0 bases, with 3 bases of the junction left unmatched. The germline V gene encodes CDR1 SGHRS and CDR2 YFSETQ. The CDR3 protein is CASGDRVNTEAFF. The CDR3 bases are TGCGCCAGCGGGGACAGAGTGAACACTGAAGCTTTCTTT.

This clone was recorded a few times. The chain carries TRBV4-1 and TRBJ1-1; 9 bases fit TRBD1. Looked up from germline, CDR1 is MGHRA and CDR2 is YSYEKL. The CDR3 consists of 13 residues. Trimming at V came to 0 bases and at J to 12 bases, leaving 5 bases not matched to a gene. As DNA, the CDR3 is TGCGCCAGCAGCCAAGACCGGGACAGGGACCCTTTCTTT. Its translation is CASSQDRDRDPFF.

The chain combines TRBV7-9 with TRBJ1-1; no clear D gene. V was trimmed by 0 bases and J by 1 base, leaving 3 bases between them. This CDR3 has 13 amino acids. The germline V gene has CDR1 SEHNR and CDR2 FQNEAQ (reference sequence). CDR3 protein: CASSLARNTEAFF. The CDR3 region has the DNA TGTGCCAGCAGCTTAGCGAGGAACACTGAAGCTTTCTTT.